The TCR beta chain described here comes from a study of blood T cell repertoires in COVID-19. The overall study: Acute and convalescent COVID-19 samples came from the United States, Italy and Spain. T cells, B-cell-depleted T cells, or PBMCs supplied cDNA or gDNA.

V lost 6 bases, J lost 4 bases, and 9 bases stayed unmatched. CDR3 length: 15 amino acids. Germline V gene sequence: CDR1 LGHNT, CDR2 FRNRAP. As handled by the study authors: Amplification from reference gene primers served as the basis for estimated nucleated cell counts. Assay: immunoSEQ multiplex PCR; the TCRdb copy retains only in-frame clones and omits some. The V and J calls and clone size were taken over from that table, and D and trimming were inferred from the DNA. There are 90,000 or so clones in the sample; under 90% occur only once, and about 4.9% lies in the top ten. Seattle's cohort entered during active infection and was followed longitudinally.

The chain employs TRBV12-5 and TRBJ2-1; 7 bases match TRBD2. This clonotype was obtained from a man between 60 and 75 years old with COVID-19, enrolled during active disease. The sample was peripheral blood. The CDR3 spells CASGILANSYNEQFF. CDR3 bases: TGTGCTAGTGGCATACTAGCGAATTCTTACAATGAGCAGTTCTTC.